This record looks at one T cell receptor beta chain sequence and its context. The CDR3 has 15 residues. V shed 3 bases and J 5 bases; nucleotides not matched to a gene: 8. Germline CDR1 reads SNHLY; CDR2 reads FYNNEI. The source of the sample is a study of blood T cells in healthy people across ages. Next came a second PCR, run for roughly 6 to 11 cycles, which used a sample-barcoded 5' primer along with a J-beta primer mix. TCRdb reprocessed the 5' RACE reads with MiXCR, giving one entry per CDR3 protein. The sample has under 1,100,000 distinct CDR3 sequences, approximately 26% seen once; the top ten hold about 0.72%. These records were also assigned to another study, of T cells of mothers and their children.

The sample comprised blood. The receptor was isolated from a girl aged 2 to 10 in good health. The chain carries TRBV2 and TRBJ2-5; TRBD2 agrees at 8 bases. CDR3 nucleotide sequence: TGTGCCAGCAGTGAGTCGGCGGGAGGAGGGGAGACCCAGTACTTC. Residues: CASSESAGGGETQYF.